One sample yielded the 27 T cell receptor beta chains listed below, sequenced in a study of blood T cell repertoires in COVID-19. Clones were sequenced by immunoSEQ multiplex PCR, and TCRdb holds only the in-frame ones, with some missing. This table has about 83,000 clones, about three quarters appearing once. Input material: peripheral blood. These receptors all stem from a woman of 80 years or more with active or convalescent COVID-19.

This clone has more than one count but fewer than ten. The chain uses TRBV19 and TRBJ1-5; 10 bases line up with TRBD1. This CDR3 has 15 amino acids. Germline-derived CDR1 and CDR2 are LNHDA and SQIVND (reference sequence). Losses at the gene ends were 7 bases for V and 0 bases for J; bases not matched to a gene: 3. The DNA for the CDR3 is TGTGCCAGTATGAGGGACAGGGGTAGCAATCAGCCCCAGCATTTT. Translated, it gives CASMRDRGSNQPQHF.

This rearrangement joins TRBV2 to TRBJ2-5, with 11 positions matching TRBD2. The CDR3 is 14 amino acids. Germline CDR1 is SNHLY and CDR2 is FYNNEI. V was pared by 4 bases and J by 4 bases, with 2 bases of the junction left unmatched. Here the CDR3 reads CASSGTSGLETQYF. The CDR3 coding sequence is TGTGCCAGCAGTGGGACTAGCGGGTTAGAGACCCAGTACTTC.

This chain links TRBV2 with TRBJ1-2, with 9 bases aligning to TRBD1. The CDR3 extends over 14 amino acids. The V gene end was trimmed by 7 bases and the J gene end by 7 bases; junction bases not matched to a gene: 10. The germline CDR1 and CDR2 sequences are SNHLY and FYNNEI. CDR3 in amino acids: CASKPGTGFGGYTF. The CDR3 region has the DNA TGTGCCAGCAAGCCCGGGACAGGGTTCGGTGGCTACACCTTC.

This clone was observed a handful of times. V is TRBV9 and J is TRBJ2-3, with TRBD2 identical over 14 bases. The CDR3 consists of 14 residues. The J segment lost 5 bases and the V segment lost 7 bases, leaving 3 bases of the junction unmatched. Germline-derived CDR1 and CDR2 are SGDLS and YYNGEE. The DNA of the CDR3 is TGTGCCAGCGGGGGACTAGCGGGGGTAGATACGCAGTATTTT. Its translation: CASGGLAGVDTQYF.

CDR3 bases: TGTGCCAGCAGTGACTCTGGGACTGAGAACACCGGGGAGCTGTTTTTT. Its protein product is CASSDSGTENTGELFF. J is TRBJ2-2 and V is TRBV6-4, with a weak D call TRBD2 (6 bases). Germline lookup yields CDR1 MRHNA and CDR2 SNTAGT. Trimming removed 0 bases at V and 1 base at J, with 9 bases between. The CDR3 contains 16 residues.

The chain employs TRBV6-2 or TRBV6-3 and TRBJ2-1; TRBD1 matches at 9 bases. The CDR3 totals 16 residues. With 5 bases clipped from V and 5 bases from J, the junction kept 10 bases outside the gene matches. CDR1 is MNHEY and CDR2 is SVGEGT in the germline V gene. The chain's CDR3 is CASSNYPGQGHNEQFF. DNA for the CDR3: TGTGCCAGCAGTAACTATCCGGGACAGGGTCACAATGAGCAGTTCTTC.

This chain links TRBV21-1 with TRBJ2-1; the D call of TRBD1 is as the table states it, not checked on the DNA. TRBV21-1 is an annotated pseudogene. The CDR3 runs 15 residues. The CDR3 spells CASSRRDRGRNEQFF. For the CDR3, the DNA is TGTGCCAGCAGCAGAAGGGACAGGGGACGTAATGAGCAGTTCTTC.

The rearrangement links TRBV4-1 to TRBJ1-2; 11 bases are a match to TRBD1. CDR1 and CDR2 from the germline V gene are MGHRA and YSYEKL. J lost 8 bases, V lost 1 base, and 9 bases had no gene match. The CDR3 totals 16 residues. CDR3 in DNA: TGCGCCAGCAGCCAAGTCCCTGGACAGGGGGCGGTGGGCTACACCTTC. It codes for CASSQVPGQGAVGYTF.

The V gene is TRBV6-5, the J gene TRBJ1-2, with D tentatively TRBD1 (5 bases). Germline lookup yields CDR1 MNHEY and CDR2 SVGAGI. V was pared by 6 bases and J by 3 bases, with 14 bases between. The CDR3 is made up of 14 amino acids. In DNA, the CDR3 is TGTGCCAGCAGATTCCTCGGGGGAGACTATGGCTACACCTTC. Translated, it gives CASRFLGGDYGYTF.

V and J are TRBV6-5 and TRBJ2-1, with D unresolved. Germline V gene data show CDR1 as MNHEY and CDR2 as SVGAGI. V was shortened by 1 base and J by 4 bases, with 5 bases between the two germline ends. The CDR3 has 13 residues. This CDR3 reads CASSYYRYNEQFF. Written as DNA, the CDR3 is TGTGCCAGCAGTTACTACAGATACAATGAGCAGTTCTTC.

The CDR3 nucleotides are TGCGCCAGCAGCCAAACGACAACTTTAGCGGGGAGTGCCGAGCAGTACTTC. Translated, it gives CASSQTTTLAGSAEQYF. The chain recombines TRBV5-1 with TRBJ2-7, with 8 bases fitting TRBD2. The CDR3 sequence is 17 residues long. Germline V lookup: CDR1 SGHRS, CDR2 YFSETQ. Trimming cost V 4 bases and J 6 bases; bases outside gene matches: 18.

This clone has a handful of counts. The chain is built from TRBV4-1 and TRBJ2-5; D possibly corresponds to TRBD2 (6 bases). Looked up from germline, CDR1 is MGHRA and CDR2 is YSYEKL. V was cut by 2 bases and J by 3 bases, with 16 bases left in between. The CDR3 runs to 16 residues. CDR3 loop: CASSQYPNGEEETQYF. The CDR3 DNA sequence: TGCGCCAGCAGCCAATACCCTAACGGGGAGGAAGAGACCCAGTACTTC.

This chain uses TRBV19 with TRBJ1-3; possibly TRBD1 for D (5 bases). Trimming took 2 bases from V and 8 from J, leaving 13 bases between them. Germline V gene sequence: CDR1 LNHDA, CDR2 SQIVND (reference sequence). The CDR3 is made up of 14 amino acids. This CDR3 reads CASSISDSKHTIYF. The DNA of the CDR3 is TGTGCCAGTAGTATATCAGACAGCAAGCACACCATATATTTT.

The genes are TRBV29-1 and TRBJ2-7; TRBD1 matches 7 bases. V shed 5 bases, J shed 3 bases, and the junction held 1 base outside the gene matches. The CDR3 loop spans 11 amino acids. Germline V lookup: CDR1 SQVTM, CDR2 ANQGSEA. The CDR3 DNA sequence: TGCAGCGTTCACAGGGGCTACGAGCAGTACTTC. It is translated as CSVHRGYEQYF.

The chain links TRBV6-4 to TRBJ1-2; 12 nucleotides agree with TRBD1. CDR1 and CDR2 from the germline V gene are MRHNA and SNTAGT. The CDR3 covers 14 residues. Trimming took 0 bases from V and 10 from J; bases not matched to a gene: 3. DNA of the CDR3: TGTGCCAGCAGTGACTCTCGGGACAGGGGGCCCTACACCTTC. It specifies CASSDSRDRGPYTF.

The CDR3: CASSTGPDEQYF. In DNA form, the CDR3 reads TGTGCCAGCAGCACAGGGCCCGACGAGCAGTACTTC. The chain has TRBV6-2 or TRBV6-3 and TRBJ2-7; tentatively, D is TRBD1 (6 bases). Between the trimmed V and J ends, which lost 6 bases and 5 bases, there was a span of 11 bases. CDR1 is MNHEY and CDR2 is SVGEGT in the germline V gene. The CDR3 loop spans 12 amino acids.

V and J are TRBV6-2 or TRBV6-3 and TRBJ2-3; 7 nucleotides align to TRBD1. CDR1 is MNHEY, CDR2 SVGEGT, per germline. The CDR3 is 13 amino acids. V lost 5 bases, J lost 7 bases, and 6 bases stayed unmatched. The CDR3 sequence is CASSTYRGNTQYF. Written as DNA, the CDR3 is TGTGCCAGCAGTACCTACAGGGGAAATACGCAGTATTTT.

V gene TRBV14 combines with J gene TRBJ2-2; D possibly corresponds to TRBD1 (6 bases). V gave up 0 bases and J gave up 4 bases, with 12 bases separating them. There are 16 residues in the CDR3. The germline gives CDR1 SGHDN, CDR2 FVKESK. CDR3 loop: CASSQDVGALTGELFF. The DNA of the CDR3 is TGTGCCAGCAGCCAAGATGTGGGGGCGCTCACCGGGGAGCTGTTTTTT.

Comments on this clone: Other DNA sequences within the sample encode an identical CDR3. V usage is TRBV9 and J usage is TRBJ1-5; maybe TRBD1 (5 bases). Germline CDR1 is SGDLS and CDR2 is YYNGEE. The CDR3 runs to 15 residues. Trimming removed 0 bases from V and 7 bases from J, with 14 bases in between. CDR3 region: CASSVGGRGGQPQHF. In DNA, the CDR3 is TGTGCCAGCAGCGTAGGGGGTAGGGGTGGGCAGCCCCAGCATTTT.

The chain uses TRBV6-5 and TRBJ1-2; 8 positions agree with TRBD1. With 6 bases clipped from V and 8 bases from J, the junction kept 8 bases outside the gene matches. CDR1 and CDR2 from the germline V gene are MNHEY and SVGAGI. This CDR3 spans 13 amino acids. CDR3 nucleotides: TGTGCCAGCAGCCGAGACAGGGGACGGGGCTACACCTTC. It codes for CASSRDRGRGYTF.

This chain links TRBV6-5 with TRBJ2-7; 7 positions agree with TRBD2. The length of the CDR3 is 14 residues. V lost 7 bases, J lost 0 bases, and 6 bases stayed unmatched. Germline V gives CDR1 MNHEY, CDR2 SVGAGI. The CDR3 here is CASIEGGGSYEQYF. The DNA of the CDR3 is TGTGCCAGCATCGAAGGCGGGGGCTCCTACGAGCAGTACTTC.

The chain links TRBV10-2 to TRBJ1-1; no clear D. The CDR3 covers 14 residues. The V gene's germline CDR1 is WSHSY and CDR2 SAAADI. V was clipped by 2 bases and J by 0 bases, with 7 bases between them. DNA of the CDR3: TGCGCCAGCAGTGAGACGGTCATGAACACTGAAGCTTTCTTT. Translated, it gives CASSETVMNTEAFF.

The V and J genes are TRBV7-6 and TRBJ1-6; 8 bases are a match to TRBD1. Germline CDR1 reads SGHVS; CDR2 reads FNYEAQ. CDR3 length: 15 amino acids. V gave up 1 base and J gave up 7 bases; unmatched junction bases: 3. CDR3 nucleotides: TGTGCCAGCAGCTTAGGGCAGGGGGCGAATTCACCCCTCCACTTT. Its translation: CASSLGQGANSPLHF. The whole variable domain, filled in from reference TRBV7-6 and TRBJ1-6, reads GAGVSQSPRYKVTKRGQDVALRCDPISGHVSLYWYRQALGQGPEFLTYFNYEAQQDKSGLPNDRFSAERPEGSISTLTIQRTEQRDSAMYRCASSLGQGANSPLHFGNGTRLTVT.

The chain joins TRBV10-1 to TRBJ1-4; 8 bases are shared with TRBD1. The junction had 10 bases not matched to a gene; V was cut back by 5 bases and J by 8 bases. The germline gives CDR1 WNHNN, CDR2 SYGVQD (reference sequence). The CDR3 is made up of 15 amino acids. The CDR3 DNA follows: TGCGCCAGCAGTTTATGTGACAGGGGAGGAGAAAAACTGTTTTTT. It encodes CASSLCDRGGEKLFF.

This chain's CDR3 is CASSSTSGGPDTQYF. The CDR3, as DNA: TGTGCCAGCAGTTCGACTAGCGGGGGACCAGATACGCAGTATTTT. This chain links TRBV6-6 with TRBJ2-3, with 12 bases lining up with TRBD2. Unmatched junction bases numbered 3, after V lost 4 bases and J lost 4 bases. CDR1 is MNHNY and CDR2 is SVGAGI in the germline V gene (reference sequence). The CDR3 has 15 residues.

The chain combines TRBV19 with TRBJ1-5; 9 bases agree with TRBD1. The germline CDR1 and CDR2 sequences are LNHDA and SQIVND (reference sequence). Trimming at V came to 3 bases and at J to 5 bases, leaving 5 bases not matched to a gene. The CDR3 spans 15 residues. CDR3 sequence reads: CASSIMGQGYQPQHF. The CDR3 DNA follows: TGTGCCAGTAGTATTATGGGACAGGGCTATCAGCCCCAGCATTTT.

This rearrangement joins TRBV6-2 or TRBV6-3 to TRBJ1-2, with 8 bases fitting TRBD1. V lost 2 bases and J lost 2; bases outside the gene matches: 1. The germline gives CDR1 MNHEY, CDR2 SVGEGT. CDR3 size: 14 residues. The CDR3 region has the DNA TGTGCCAGCAGTTACAGGGACAGGAACTATGGCTACACCTTC. Its translation: CASSYRDRNYGYTF.